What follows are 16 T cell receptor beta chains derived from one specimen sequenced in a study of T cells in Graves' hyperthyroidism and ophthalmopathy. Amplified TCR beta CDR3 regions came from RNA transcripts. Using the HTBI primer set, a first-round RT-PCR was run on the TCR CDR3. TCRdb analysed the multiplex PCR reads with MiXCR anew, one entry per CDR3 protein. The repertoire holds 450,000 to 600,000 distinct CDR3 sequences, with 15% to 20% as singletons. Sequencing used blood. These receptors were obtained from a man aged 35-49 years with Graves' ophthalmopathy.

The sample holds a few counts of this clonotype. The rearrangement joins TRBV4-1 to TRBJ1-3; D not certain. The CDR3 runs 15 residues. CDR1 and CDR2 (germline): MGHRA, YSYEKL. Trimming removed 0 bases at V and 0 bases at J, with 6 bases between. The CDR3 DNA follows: TGCGCCAGCAGCCAAGAGGCAGACTCTGGAAACACCATATATTTT. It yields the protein CASSQEADSGNTIYF.

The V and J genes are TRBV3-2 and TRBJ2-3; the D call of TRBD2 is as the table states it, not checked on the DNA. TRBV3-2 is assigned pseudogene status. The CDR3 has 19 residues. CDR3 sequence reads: CASSQDPPRRAAFTDTQYF. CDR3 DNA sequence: TGTGCCAGCAGCCAAGATCCGCCTCGAAGAGCGGCGTTCACAGATACGCAGTATTTT.

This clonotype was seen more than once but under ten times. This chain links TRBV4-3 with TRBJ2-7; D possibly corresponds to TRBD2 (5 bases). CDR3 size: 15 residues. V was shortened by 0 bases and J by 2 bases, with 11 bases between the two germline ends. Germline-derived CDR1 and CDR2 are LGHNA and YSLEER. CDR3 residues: CASSQDGSSTYEQYF. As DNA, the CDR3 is TGCGCCAGCAGCCAAGATGGCTCTAGCACCTACGAGCAGTACTTC.

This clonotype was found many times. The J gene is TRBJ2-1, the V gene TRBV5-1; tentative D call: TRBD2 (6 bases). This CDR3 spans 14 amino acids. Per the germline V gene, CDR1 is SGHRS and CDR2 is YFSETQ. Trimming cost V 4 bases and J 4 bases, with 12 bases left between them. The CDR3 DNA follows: TGCGCCAGCAGCCCAGGGACTGATTACAATGAGCAGTTCTTC. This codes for CASSPGTDYNEQFF.

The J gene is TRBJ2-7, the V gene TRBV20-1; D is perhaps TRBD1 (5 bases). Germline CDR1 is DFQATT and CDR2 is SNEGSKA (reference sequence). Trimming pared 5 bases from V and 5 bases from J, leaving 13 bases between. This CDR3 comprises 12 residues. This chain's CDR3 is CSALPDSHEQYF. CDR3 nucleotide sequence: TGCAGTGCTCTTCCTGACAGCCACGAGCAGTACTTC.

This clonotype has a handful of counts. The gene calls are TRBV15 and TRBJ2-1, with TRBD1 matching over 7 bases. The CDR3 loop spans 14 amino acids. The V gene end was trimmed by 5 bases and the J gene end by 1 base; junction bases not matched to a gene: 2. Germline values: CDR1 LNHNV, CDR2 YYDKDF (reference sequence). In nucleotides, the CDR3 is TGTGCCACCAGCGGGACAGATTCCTACAATGAGCAGTTCTTC. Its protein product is CATSGTDSYNEQFF.

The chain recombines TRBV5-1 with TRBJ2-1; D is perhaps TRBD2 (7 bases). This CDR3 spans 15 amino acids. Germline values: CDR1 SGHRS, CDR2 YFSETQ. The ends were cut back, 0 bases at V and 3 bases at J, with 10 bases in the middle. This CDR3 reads CASSLEAGHYNEQFF. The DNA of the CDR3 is TGCGCCAGCAGCTTGGAAGCGGGACACTACAATGAGCAGTTCTTC.

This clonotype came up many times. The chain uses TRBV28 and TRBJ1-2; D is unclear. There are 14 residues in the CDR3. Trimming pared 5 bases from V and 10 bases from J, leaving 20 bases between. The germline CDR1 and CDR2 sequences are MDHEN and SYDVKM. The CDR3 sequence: CASSPTQPTALYTF. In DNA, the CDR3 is TGTGCCAGCAGTCCGACGCAACCCACGGCCCTCTACACCTTC.

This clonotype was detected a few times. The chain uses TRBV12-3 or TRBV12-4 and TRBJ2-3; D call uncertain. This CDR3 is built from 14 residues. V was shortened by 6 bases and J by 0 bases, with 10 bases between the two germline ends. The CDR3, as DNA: TGTGCCAGCAGGGTCTTGGGCAGCACAGATACGCAGTATTTT. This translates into CASRVLGSTDTQYF.

The CDR3, as DNA: TGTGCCAGCAGTAAAAACACCTGGGACAGTCGCCAAAAACTGTTTTTT. Protein product: CASSKNTWDSRQKLFF. V is TRBV6-1 and J is TRBJ1-4, with 7 bases identical to TRBD1. The CDR3 has 16 amino acids. Trimming cost V 5 bases and J 9 bases; bases outside gene matches: 15. Looked up from germline, CDR1 is MNHNS and CDR2 is SASEGT.

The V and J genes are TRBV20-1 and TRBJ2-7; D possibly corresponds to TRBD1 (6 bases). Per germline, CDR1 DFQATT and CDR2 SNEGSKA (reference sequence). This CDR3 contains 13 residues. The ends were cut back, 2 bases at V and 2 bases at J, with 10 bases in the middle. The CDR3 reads CSARRQATYEQYF. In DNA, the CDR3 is TGCAGTGCTAGACGACAGGCAACCTACGAGCAGTACTTC.

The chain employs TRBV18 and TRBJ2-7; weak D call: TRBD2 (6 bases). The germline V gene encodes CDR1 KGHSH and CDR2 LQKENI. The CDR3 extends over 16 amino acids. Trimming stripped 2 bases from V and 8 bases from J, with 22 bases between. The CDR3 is CASSPWSTGEDFKQYF. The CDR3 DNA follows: TGTGCCAGCTCACCATGGTCCACGGGGGAGGATTTCAAGCAGTACTTC.

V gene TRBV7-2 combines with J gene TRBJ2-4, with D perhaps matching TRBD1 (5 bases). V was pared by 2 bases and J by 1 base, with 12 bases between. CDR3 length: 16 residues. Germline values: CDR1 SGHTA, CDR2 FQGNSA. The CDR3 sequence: CASSLSSGNAKNIQYF. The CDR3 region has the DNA TGTGCCAGCAGCTTATCATCAGGGAATGCCAAAAACATTCAGTACTTC.

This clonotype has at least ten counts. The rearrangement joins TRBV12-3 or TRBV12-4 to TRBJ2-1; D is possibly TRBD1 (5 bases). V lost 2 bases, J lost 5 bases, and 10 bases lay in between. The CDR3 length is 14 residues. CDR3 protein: CASSLSTVNNEQFF. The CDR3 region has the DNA TGTGCCAGCAGTTTATCGACAGTTAACAATGAGCAGTTCTTC.

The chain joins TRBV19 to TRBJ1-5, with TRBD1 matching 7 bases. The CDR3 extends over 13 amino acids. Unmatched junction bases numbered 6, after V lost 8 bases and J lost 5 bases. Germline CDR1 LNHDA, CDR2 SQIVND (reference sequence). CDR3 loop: CASGDQGDQPQHF. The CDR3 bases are TGTGCCAGTGGTGATCAGGGGGATCAGCCCCAGCATTTT. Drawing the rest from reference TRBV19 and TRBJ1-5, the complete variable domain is DGGITQSPKYLFRKEGQNVTLSCEQNLNHDAMYWYRQDPGQGLRLIYYSQIVNDFQKGDIAEGYSVSREKKESFPLTVTSAQKNPTAFYLCASGDQGDQPQHFGDGTRLSIL.

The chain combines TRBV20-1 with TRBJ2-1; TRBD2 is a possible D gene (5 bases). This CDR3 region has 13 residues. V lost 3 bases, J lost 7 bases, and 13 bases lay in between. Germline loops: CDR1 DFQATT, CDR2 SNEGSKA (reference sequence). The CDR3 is CSASLLRGNEQFF. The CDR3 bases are TGCAGTGCTAGTCTCCTCCGAGGGAATGAGCAGTTCTTC.